Listed below are T cell receptor beta chains from one sample, sequenced in a study of T cell repertoires in cytomegalovirus infection. Their antigens are not known. TCRdb processed the reads anew with MiXCR; each CDR3 protein has one entry. The repertoire includes approximately 270,000 distinct CDR3 sequences, under 25% of them detected once, and 15% to 20% sits in the top ten. The specimen was cultured PBMCs, collected from culture after CMV antigen stimulation. These receptors were collected from a human donor in good health (CMV status not recorded). Some clones in this sample may be carry-over from other donors' samples. Each CDR3 is given with its conserved first and last residue. D genes are given only for firm matches. A clone size is listed for some rows: how often the clone was seen (once, few, many), or a class if it is expanded.

D	V	J	size	DNA	CDR3
NA	TRBV12-3/TRBV12-4	TRBJ1-5	few	TGTGCCAGCAGAGAACAGGGTTTCAATCAGCCCCAGCATTTT	CASREQGFNQPQHF
NA	TRBV4-1	TRBJ2-1	NA	TGCGCCAGCAGCCAACCAGGACGGAACAATGAGCAGTTCTTC	CASSQPGRNNEQFF
TRBD2	TRBV7-2	TRBJ2-5	many	TGTGCCAGCAGCTTAGGGTTGCTAGCGGAGGGAGAGACCCAGTACTTC	CASSLGLLAEGETQYF
TRBD2	TRBV2	TRBJ2-7	NA	TGTGCCAGCAAAGCGGGGGGCGGCTCCTACGAGCAGTACTTC	CASKAGGGSYEQYF
NA	TRBV19	TRBJ1-1	NA	TGTGCCAGTAGTGAAAAACAGCTGGAAGCTTTCTTT	CASSEKQLEAFF
NA	TRBV6-1	TRBJ2-1	few	TGTGCCAGCAGTTCGGAAGGGGGGTTCTACAATGAGCAGTTCTTC	CASSSEGGFYNEQFF
TRBD2	TRBV7-9	TRBJ2-1	NA	TGTGCCAGCAGCTTAGTAGGTCTAGCGGGAGATAATGAGCAGTTCTTC	CASSLVGLAGDNEQFF
NA	TRBV4-1	TRBJ2-1	NA	TGCGCCAGCAGCCAAGATGAGTGGCAGGGGGGCATTTGGAAGCAGTTCTTC	CASSQDEWQGGIWKQFF
TRBD1	TRBV7-2	TRBJ2-4	many	TGTGCCAGCAGCGCCATTCCCGGGACAGGGGGGTATTCCCCAAAAAACATTCAGTACTTC	CASSAIPGTGGYSPKNIQYF
NA	TRBV6-2/TRBV6-3	TRBJ1-1	NA	TGTGCCAGCAGGGATCAAGAGAGGGTTGACACTGAAGCTTTCTTT	CASRDQERVDTEAFF
TRBD1	TRBV11-3	TRBJ1-4	NA	TGTGCCAGCAGCTTGGGACAGCGGGGGACTAATGAAAAACTGTTTTTT	CASSLGQRGTNEKLFF
NA	TRBV7-8	TRBJ2-1	few	TGTGCCAGCAGCTTAGTGGTAGAGCGGTATCAGTTCTTC	CASSLVVERYQFF
NA	TRBV11-2	TRBJ2-1	few	TGTGCCAGCAGCTTAATGGTCAGATCTGGGTCCTACAATGAGCAGTTCTTC	CASSLMVRSGSYNEQFF
TRBD2	TRBV6-2/TRBV6-3	TRBJ2-3	NA	TGTGCCAGCAGTTACGGGGCGGGAGTGAGCACAGATACGCAGTATTTT	CASSYGAGVSTDTQYF
TRBD2	TRBV11-2	TRBJ2-3	many	TGTGCCAGCAGCTTAGTTTGGCGGGAGACGACAGATACGCAGTATTTT	CASSLVWRETTDTQYF
NA	TRBV27	TRBJ1-4	few	TGTGCCAGCAGCCAGGGAGGGCGGGTTAATGAAAAACTGTTTTTT	CASSQGGRVNEKLFF
NA	TRBV30	TRBJ1-2	NA	TGTGCCTGGAGTGTAGCAGCTCACTATGGCTACACCTTC	CAWSVAAHYGYTF
NA	TRBV28	TRBJ2-7	NA	TGTGCCTTAGGGAGGGGGAGAGGGTACGAGCAGTACTTC	CALGRGRGYEQYF
NA	TRBV4-1	TRBJ2-1	NA	TGCGCCGCCGGCGACCCTGAGCAGTTCTTC	CAAGDPEQFF
NA	TRBV6-2/TRBV6-3	TRBJ1-1	many	TGTGCCAGCAGGGAGCAACTCCGGCGAGTCATGAACACTGAAGCTTTCTTT	CASREQLRRVMNTEAFF
TRBD1	TRBV4-1	TRBJ1-6	many	TGCGCCAGCGGGTCGGGACAGGGCAATTCACCCCTCCACTTT	CASGSGQGNSPLHF
TRBD2	TRBV30	TRBJ2-3	many	TGTGCGATGAGATTTGGGGGTAGCGGGAGTGCGGGTATAGGTACGCAGTATTTT	CAMRFGGSGSAGIGTQYF
TRBD2	TRBV4-1	TRBJ2-3	NA	TGCGCCAGCAGCCAATCGCGTAGCGGGAGTGGATCCGGGCGGGATACGCAGTATTTT	CASSQSRSGSGSGRDTQYF
TRBD1	TRBV28	TRBJ2-7	NA	TGTGCCAGCAATGAGCAGGGGGCCTACGAGCAGTACTTC	CASNEQGAYEQYF
NA	TRBV7-9	TRBJ1-2	many	TGTGCCAGCAGCTTAGAGGGGAGGACTCCAAACTATGGCTACACCTTC	CASSLEGRTPNYGYTF
NA	TRBV11-2	TRBJ2-1	NA	TGTGCCAGCAGCTTAAGCCTAAGCGAACCGTTCTTC	CASSLSLSEPFF
NA	TRBV12-3/TRBV12-4	TRBJ2-3	many	TGTGCCAGCAGTCTCCCCCCCGGGACCGGTAGCACAGATACGCAGTATTTT	CASSLPPGTGSTDTQYF
NA	TRBV7-2	TRBJ2-7	many	TGTGCCAGCAGCGCGACAGGCACCACATCCTACGAGCAGTACTTC	CASSATGTTSYEQYF
NA	TRBV7-2	TRBJ2-2	NA	TGTGCCAGCAGCTTAGGACTAGTGACCGGGGAGCTGTTTTTT	CASSLGLVTGELFF
TRBD1	TRBV12-3/TRBV12-4	TRBJ1-5	many	TGTGCCTCTAGTTCCGGGACAGCCCTCGGGTCGTGGCATTTT	CASSSGTALGSWHF
NA	TRBV12-3/TRBV12-4	TRBJ1-2	NA	TGTGCCAGCAGCCACAGGGAGGGCTTTGGCTACACCTTC	CASSHREGFGYTF
NA	TRBV6-2/TRBV6-3	TRBJ1-2	few	TGTGCCAGCAGTCCACCGACAGGACCCTCCTATGGCTACACCTTC	CASSPPTGPSYGYTF
NA	TRBV11-2	TRBJ2-1	NA	TGTGCCAGCAGCCTACTATGGGCGGAAAACAATGAGCAGTTCTTC	CASSLLWAENNEQFF
NA	TRBV19	TRBJ1-5	many	TGTGCCAGTAGTATAGATCGGGGACGGCCCCAGCATTTT	CASSIDRGRPQHF
NA	TRBV14	TRBJ1-1	NA	TGTGCCAGCAGCCAACTCGAGAACACTGAAGCTTTCTTT	CASSQLENTEAFF
NA	TRBV7-2	TRBJ2-1	few	TGTGCCAGCAGCTTAGCGGCCCTCTCCTACAATGAGCAGTTCTTC	CASSLAALSYNEQFF
NA	TRBV12-3/TRBV12-4	TRBJ1-1	NA	TGTGCCAGCAGTTTACCCAGTAGTACTGAAGCTTTCTTT	CASSLPSSTEAFF
NA	TRBV7-8	TRBJ1-5	many	TGTGCCAGCAGCTTAATCTCCTGGCAGCCCCAGCATTTT	CASSLISWQPQHF
TRBD2	TRBV12-3/TRBV12-4	TRBJ2-5	few	TGTGCCAGCACTATATATAGCGGGAGCTACCTTCGTGGCCAAGAGACCCAGTACTTC	CASTIYSGSYLRGQETQYF